This TCR beta chain emerged from a study of cytomegalovirus exposure and HLA in healthy donors. Study-level results: For presence/absence analyses, sequencing depth was assumed to be roughly uniform across donors. In most subjects, TCR beta sequences reportedly gave accurate predictions of HLA-A and HLA-B alleles. A missense DCLRE1C variant was associated with V- and J-gene trimming of TCR beta chains in a later analysis, and an independent cohort replicated the association.

The CDR3 is made up of 11 amino acids. CDR1 is MNHEY, CDR2 SVGAGI, per germline. The V end lost 7 bases, the J end lost 5 bases, and 8 bases lay between the germline ends. The study ran its PCR with 60 Vbeta and 13 Jbeta primers. Per the original data handling: Unique TCR beta chains numbered approximately 80 million in a later analysis, with around 11 million shared. Only in-frame clones appear in the TCRdb table, and some are missing; sequencing was by immunoSEQ multiplex PCR. D and trimming come from the DNA, and the V and J calls and clone size come from that table. The table lists about 82,000 clones, just under 90% of them singletons. Comments on this clone: As yet, its antigen is unknown.

Sample: PBMCs. The receptor was derived from a man aged 18 to 29 in good health and CMV-seronegative. The chain couples TRBV6-5 to TRBJ2-5; a weak D match, TRBD2 (6 bases). As DNA, the CDR3 is TGTGCCAGCACCCGGGGGGAGACCCAGTACTTC. Translating it yields CASTRGETQYF.